This TCR beta chain was documented in a study of cytomegalovirus exposure and HLA in healthy donors. This clone has just a few counts. The target antigen is unknown. Study-level points and caveats: Later analysis demonstrated an association between a missense DCLRE1C variant and TCR beta V- and J-gene trimming. In an earlier analysis, most TCR beta V segments were productive about 87% or about 30% of the time. Near-uniform donor sequencing depth was presumed by presence/absence analyses.

CDR1 and CDR2 from the germline V gene are SNHLY and FYNNEI. The length of the CDR3 is 14 residues. V shed 10 bases, J shed 3 bases, and the junction held 4 bases outside the gene matches. With 60 Vbeta and 13 Jbeta primers, the PCR was carried out. How the authors handled the data: In a later analysis, of some 80 million unique beta chains, roughly 11 million appeared in at least two donors. The data were produced by immunoSEQ multiplex PCR, yet TCRdb's version contains in-frame clones alone and is incomplete. Clonal size and the V and J genes are those of that table, whereas D and trimming came from the DNA. The table lists 150,000 or so clones, 65% to 80% of them singletons.

This chain connects TRBV2 to TRBJ2-1; 12 bases are shared with TRBD2. Sequencing used PBMCs. The clonotype was recovered from a woman in her thirties or forties in good health and CMV-seropositive. This CDR3 reads CAITSGGRYNEQFF. CDR3 sequence (DNA): TGTGCCATTACTAGCGGGGGGCGCTACAATGAGCAGTTCTTC.